Included here is one T cell receptor beta chain sequence, with context. This receptor's antigen is unknown. No base qualities exist here, and no much larger clone lies one base off it. The immunoSEQ Assay, a bias-controlled multiplex PCR, was used to amplify TCRbeta CDR3 regions from genomic DNA. From the authors' description of their analysis: Within the assay, amplification of reference gene primers was used to estimate how many nucleated cells each sample contained. To quantify the absolute abundance of each unique TCRbeta CDR3 rearrangement, sequence reads were collapsed and filtered. For each sample, productive Simpson clonality was calculated by taking the square root of Simpson's diversity index across productive rearrangements. TCRdb limited this immuneACCESS table to in-frame rearrangements with V and J called. A share of clones is missing; checked studies link under half to unresolved V genes, and the rest is unexplained. V and J calls and clone size follow that table, whereas D and trimming were derived from the DNA. In this sample the table shows about 170,000 clones, around 87% of which occur a single time. The top ten clones comprise 2.5% of the sample.

The data were taken from a study of blood T cell repertoires in COVID-19 (dated by TCRdb to 2018 to 2020). The study in broad terms: The collaborator samples originated in the United States, Italy and Spain and spanned the acute and convalescent phases of COVID-19. The repertoires were made available in a free public database intended to serve as a resource for research on the immune response to SARS-CoV-2. The prospective study material was composed of cDNA or gDNA derived from T cells, B-cell-depleted T cells, or PBMCs. The samples were drawn from two sources: the first 160 participants of the ongoing ImmuneRACE study, and some 1,300 subjects contributed by 6 global collaborators. The dataset comprised deeply sampled blood TCRbeta repertoires from subjects exposed to, actively infected with, or recovered from COVID-19. Where available, HLA class I and class II types were taken from metadata supplied by the sample provider and were not determined by assay-based typing. Nearly every sample came with metadata listing a de-identified subject ID, COVID-19 status, age in years and sex.

Study-wide conclusions, independent of this receptor: Clinical and demographic metadata were provided uncurated, with the amount varying by source and participant.

At one collaborating source in Seattle, patients were enrolled during active infection and were followed longitudinally through the course of disease. Collaborating institutions collected whole blood in K2EDTA tubes following their own protocols. For TCRbeta analysis, collaborators shipped samples in one of three forms: frozen whole blood, isolated PBMCs, or DNA extracted from either of those sample types. CDR1 and CDR2 (LGHDT, YNNKEL) derive from the germline V gene (reference sequence). The CDR3 starts with the cysteine, ends with the phenylalanine, and has 16 residues. The entry retains the CDR3 DNA only, 48 bases that are in frame from base 1. The germline V end is reduced by 4 bases and the J end by 0 bases; junction bases left unmatched: 5.

The sequencing input was peripheral blood. The source of this sequence is a woman older than 75 with COVID-19, enrolled during active disease. The V gene is TRBV3-1 (or the pseudogene TRBV3-2) and the J gene is TRBJ2-2; TRBD2 lines up with 7 middle nucleotides. The CDR3 amino acid sequence is: CASSPVGGANTGELFF. In nucleotide form, the sequence is TGTGCCAGCAGCCCCGTGGGGGGGGCGAACACCGGGGAGCTGTTTTTT.